Here is one TCR beta chain with its context. No antigen is known for it. Every one of the donors was a healthy Caucasian. The data were obtained in a study of identical twins. Study results and caveats: A lower insertion count was a feature of abundant cord blood beta clonotypes, with no such feature in memory repertoires.

This CDR3 region has 13 residues. Germline V gene lookup returns CDR1 KGHSH and CDR2 LQKENI. Unique molecular identifiers were present on the cDNA, and a universal primer site came from template switching. TCRdb recomputed calls from the 5' RACE reads with MiXCR, one row per CDR3 protein. The sample consists of 1.5 million or so distinct CDR3 sequences, about 31% of them appearing once. The chain joins TRBV18 to TRBJ2-4; D gene unclear. The J call may not be correct, given that the DNA end is closer to TRBJ2-7. The clonotype was recovered from a newborn girl in good health. The material sequenced was cord blood. The CDR3 is CASSPTPTGEQYF. The CDR3 DNA reads TGTGCCAGCTCACCAACGCCTACTGGCGAGCAGTACTTC.